This T cell receptor (beta chain) was found in a study of T cell changes during pregnancy in multiple sclerosis. Data came from immunoSEQ multiplex PCR; TCRdb stores just in-frame clones and leaves some out. Among around 60,000 clones listed, just under 95% were seen once. The ends were cut back, 3 bases at V and 6 bases at J, with 12 bases in the middle. The germline V gene encodes CDR1 SGHVS and CDR2 FQNEAQ. This CDR3 has 13 amino acids. This TCR came from a female donor with multiple sclerosis, enrolled in a pregnancy study. The V gene is TRBV7-8, the J gene TRBJ2-7, with D possibly TRBD1 on 6 matching bases. Sample: CD4+ T cells from peripheral blood mononuclear cells, taken before pregnancy. Here the CDR3 reads CASSLSGAVEQYF. CDR3 nucleotide sequence: TGTGCCAGCAGCTTGTCAGGGGCGGTCGAGCAGTACTTC.